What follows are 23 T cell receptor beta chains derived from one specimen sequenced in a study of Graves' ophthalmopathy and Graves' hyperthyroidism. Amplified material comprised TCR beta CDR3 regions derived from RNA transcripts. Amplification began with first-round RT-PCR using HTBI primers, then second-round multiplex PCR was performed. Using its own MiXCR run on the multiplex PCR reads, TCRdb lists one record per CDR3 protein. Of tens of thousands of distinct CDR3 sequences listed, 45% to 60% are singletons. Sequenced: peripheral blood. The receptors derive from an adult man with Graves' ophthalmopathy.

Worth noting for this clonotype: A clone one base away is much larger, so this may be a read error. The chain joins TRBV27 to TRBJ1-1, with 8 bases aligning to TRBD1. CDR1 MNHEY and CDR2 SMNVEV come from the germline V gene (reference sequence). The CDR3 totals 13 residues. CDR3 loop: CASTPSTGAEACF. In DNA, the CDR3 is TGTGCCAGCACCCCCTCGACAGGGGCGGAGGCTTGCTTT.

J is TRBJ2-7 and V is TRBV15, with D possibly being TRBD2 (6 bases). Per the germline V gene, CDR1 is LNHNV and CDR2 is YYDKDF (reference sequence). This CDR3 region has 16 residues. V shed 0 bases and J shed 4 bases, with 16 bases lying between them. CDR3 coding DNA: TGTGCCACCAGCAGAGAGGGGGGAGGTAGTGGTTACGAGCAGTACTTC. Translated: CATSREGGGSGYEQYF.

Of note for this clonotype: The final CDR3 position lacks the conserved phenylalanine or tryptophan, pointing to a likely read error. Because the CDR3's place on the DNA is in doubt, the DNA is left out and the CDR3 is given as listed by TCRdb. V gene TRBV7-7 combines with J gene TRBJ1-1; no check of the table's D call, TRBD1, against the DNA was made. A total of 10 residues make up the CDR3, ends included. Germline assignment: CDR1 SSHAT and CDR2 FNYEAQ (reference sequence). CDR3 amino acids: CASSLAVSGQ.

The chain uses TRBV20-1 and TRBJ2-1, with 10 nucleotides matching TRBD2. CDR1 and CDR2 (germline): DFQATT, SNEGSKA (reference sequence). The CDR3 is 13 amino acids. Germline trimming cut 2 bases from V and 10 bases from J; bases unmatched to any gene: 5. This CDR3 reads CSARLAGVREQFF. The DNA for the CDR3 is TGCAGTGCTAGACTAGCGGGAGTAAGAGAGCAGTTCTTC.

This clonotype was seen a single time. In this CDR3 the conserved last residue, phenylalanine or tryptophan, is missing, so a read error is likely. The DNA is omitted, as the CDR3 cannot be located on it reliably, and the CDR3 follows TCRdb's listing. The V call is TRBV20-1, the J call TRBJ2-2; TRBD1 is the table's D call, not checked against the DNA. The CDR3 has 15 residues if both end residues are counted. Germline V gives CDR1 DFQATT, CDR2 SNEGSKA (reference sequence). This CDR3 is CSAREGTGLTGELVL.

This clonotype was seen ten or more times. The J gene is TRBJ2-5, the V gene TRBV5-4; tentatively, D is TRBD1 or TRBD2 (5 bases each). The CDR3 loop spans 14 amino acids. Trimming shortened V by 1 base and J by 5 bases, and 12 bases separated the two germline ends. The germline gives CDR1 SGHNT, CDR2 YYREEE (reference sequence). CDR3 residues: CASSLMRGRETQYF. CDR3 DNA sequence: TGTGCCAGCAGCTTGATGAGGGGTCGGGAGACCCAGTACTTC.

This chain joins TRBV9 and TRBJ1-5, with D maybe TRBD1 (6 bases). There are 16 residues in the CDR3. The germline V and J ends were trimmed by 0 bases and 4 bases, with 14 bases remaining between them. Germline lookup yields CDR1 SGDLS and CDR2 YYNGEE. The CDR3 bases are TGTGCCAGCAGCGTAGGGCGGGACACCCTAAATCAGCCCCAGCATTTT. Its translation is CASSVGRDTLNQPQHF.

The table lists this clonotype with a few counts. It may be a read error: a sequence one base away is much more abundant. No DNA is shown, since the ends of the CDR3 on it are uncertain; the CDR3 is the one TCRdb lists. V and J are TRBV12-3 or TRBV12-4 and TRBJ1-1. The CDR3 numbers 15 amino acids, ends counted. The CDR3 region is CASNVFGSVSTEAFF.

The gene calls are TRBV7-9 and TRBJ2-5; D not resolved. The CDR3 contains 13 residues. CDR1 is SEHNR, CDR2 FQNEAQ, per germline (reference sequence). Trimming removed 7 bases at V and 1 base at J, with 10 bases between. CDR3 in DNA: TGTGCCAGCATGACCGGGCTCCAAGAGACCCAGTACTTC. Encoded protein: CASMTGLQETQYF.

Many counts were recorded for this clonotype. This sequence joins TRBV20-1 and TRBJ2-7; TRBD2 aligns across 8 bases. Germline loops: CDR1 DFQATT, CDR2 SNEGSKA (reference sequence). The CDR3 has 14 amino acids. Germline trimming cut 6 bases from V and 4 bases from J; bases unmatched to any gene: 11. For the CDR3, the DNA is TGCAGTGCCCGATCCGGGAGGGGGTTGTACGAGCAGTACTTC. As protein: CSARSGRGLYEQYF.

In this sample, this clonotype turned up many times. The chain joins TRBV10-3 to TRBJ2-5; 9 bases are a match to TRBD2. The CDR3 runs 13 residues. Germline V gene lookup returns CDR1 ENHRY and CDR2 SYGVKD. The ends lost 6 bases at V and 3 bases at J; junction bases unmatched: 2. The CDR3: CAIRGTSKETQYF. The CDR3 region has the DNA TGTGCCATCAGAGGGACTAGCAAAGAGACCCAGTACTTC.

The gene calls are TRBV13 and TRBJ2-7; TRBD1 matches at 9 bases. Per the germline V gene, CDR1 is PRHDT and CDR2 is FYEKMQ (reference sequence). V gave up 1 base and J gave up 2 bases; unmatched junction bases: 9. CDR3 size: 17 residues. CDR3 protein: CASSLEAGTGLPYEQYF. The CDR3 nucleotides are TGTGCCAGCAGCTTAGAAGCCGGGACAGGGCTACCCTACGAGCAGTACTTC.

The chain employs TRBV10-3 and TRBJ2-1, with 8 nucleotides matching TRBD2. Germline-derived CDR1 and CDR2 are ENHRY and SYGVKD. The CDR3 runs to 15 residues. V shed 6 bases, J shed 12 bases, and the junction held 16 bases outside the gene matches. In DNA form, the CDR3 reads TGTGCCATCAGCCGGGGGGGCACCACCCAAGATACGCAGTTCTTC. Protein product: CAISRGGTTQDTQFF.

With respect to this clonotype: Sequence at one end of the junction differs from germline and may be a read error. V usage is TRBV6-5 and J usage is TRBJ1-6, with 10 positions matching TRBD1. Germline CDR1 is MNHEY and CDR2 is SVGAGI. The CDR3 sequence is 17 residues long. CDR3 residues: CASSHSLSESKTGGFHF. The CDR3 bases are TGTGCCAGCAGTCACTCGTTGTCAGAATCCAAGACAGGGGGCTTCCACTTT.

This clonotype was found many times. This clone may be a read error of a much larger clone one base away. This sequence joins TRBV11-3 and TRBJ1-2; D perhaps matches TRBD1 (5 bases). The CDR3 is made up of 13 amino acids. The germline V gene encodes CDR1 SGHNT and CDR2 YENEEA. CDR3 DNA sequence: TGTGCCAACAGCTTGGACAATAACTATGGCTACACCTTC. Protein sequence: CANSLDNNYGYTF. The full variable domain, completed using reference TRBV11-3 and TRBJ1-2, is EAGVVQSPRYKIIEKKQPVAFWCNPISGHNTLYWYLQNLGQGPELLIRYENEEAVDDSQLPKDRFSAERLKGVDSTLKIQPAELGDSAVYLCANSLDNNYGYTFGSGTRLTVV.

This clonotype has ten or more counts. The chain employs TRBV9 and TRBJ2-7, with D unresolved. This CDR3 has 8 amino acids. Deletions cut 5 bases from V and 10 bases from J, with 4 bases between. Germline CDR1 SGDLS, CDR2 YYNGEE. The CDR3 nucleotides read TGTGCCAGCAGGAAACAGTACGTC. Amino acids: CASRKQYV.

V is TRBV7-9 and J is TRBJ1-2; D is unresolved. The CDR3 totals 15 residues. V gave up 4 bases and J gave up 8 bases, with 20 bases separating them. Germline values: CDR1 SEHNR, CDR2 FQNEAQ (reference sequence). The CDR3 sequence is CASSSMARSPRGYTF. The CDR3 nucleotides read TGTGCCAGCAGCTCTATGGCCCGGTCACCTAGGGGCTACACCTTC.

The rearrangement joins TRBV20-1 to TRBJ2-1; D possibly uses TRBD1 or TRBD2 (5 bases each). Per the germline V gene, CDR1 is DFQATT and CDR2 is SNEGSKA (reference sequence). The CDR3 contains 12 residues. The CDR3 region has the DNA TGCAATGCCAGCGTGGGGTTCGGGGACCAGTTCTTC. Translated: CNASVGFGDQFF.

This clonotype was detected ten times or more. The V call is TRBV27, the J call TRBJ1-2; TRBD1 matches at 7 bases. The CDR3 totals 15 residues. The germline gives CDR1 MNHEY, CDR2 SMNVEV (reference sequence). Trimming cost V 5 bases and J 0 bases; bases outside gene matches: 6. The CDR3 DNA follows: TGTGCCAGCAGTCTAGACAGGGCCTCTAACTATGGCTACACCTTC. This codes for CASSLDRASNYGYTF.

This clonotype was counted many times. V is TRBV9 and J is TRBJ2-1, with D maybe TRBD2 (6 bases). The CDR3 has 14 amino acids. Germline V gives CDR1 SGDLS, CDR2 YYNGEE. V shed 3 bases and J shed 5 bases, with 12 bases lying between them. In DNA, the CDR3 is TGTGCCAGCAGCGCCGGGACTGCTGACAATGAGCAGTTCTTC. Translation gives CASSAGTADNEQFF. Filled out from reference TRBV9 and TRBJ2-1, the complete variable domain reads DSGVTQTPKHLITATGQRVTLRCSPRSGDLSVYWYQQSLDQGLQFLIQYYNGEERAKGNILERFSAQQFPDLHSELNLSSLELGDSALYFCASSAGTADNEQFFGPGTRLTVL.

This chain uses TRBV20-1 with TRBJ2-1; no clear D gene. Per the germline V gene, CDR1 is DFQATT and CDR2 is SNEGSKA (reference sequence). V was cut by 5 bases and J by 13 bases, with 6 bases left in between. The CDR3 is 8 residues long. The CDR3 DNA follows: TGCAGTGCTTCCCCCCAGTTCTTC. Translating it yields CSASPQFF.

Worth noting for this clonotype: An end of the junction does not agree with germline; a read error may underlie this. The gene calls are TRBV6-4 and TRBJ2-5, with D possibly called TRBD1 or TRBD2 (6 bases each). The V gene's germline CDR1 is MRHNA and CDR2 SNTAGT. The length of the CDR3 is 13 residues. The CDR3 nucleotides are TGCGCCAGCAGTGACGGGGGCGAAGAGACCCAGTACTTC. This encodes CASSDGGEETQYF.

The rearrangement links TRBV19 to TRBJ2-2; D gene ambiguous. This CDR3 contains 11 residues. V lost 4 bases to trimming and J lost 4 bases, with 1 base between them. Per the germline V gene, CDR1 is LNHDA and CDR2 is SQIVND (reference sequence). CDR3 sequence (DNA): TGTGCCAGTAGTACCACCGGGGAGCTGTTTTTT. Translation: CASSTTGELFF.